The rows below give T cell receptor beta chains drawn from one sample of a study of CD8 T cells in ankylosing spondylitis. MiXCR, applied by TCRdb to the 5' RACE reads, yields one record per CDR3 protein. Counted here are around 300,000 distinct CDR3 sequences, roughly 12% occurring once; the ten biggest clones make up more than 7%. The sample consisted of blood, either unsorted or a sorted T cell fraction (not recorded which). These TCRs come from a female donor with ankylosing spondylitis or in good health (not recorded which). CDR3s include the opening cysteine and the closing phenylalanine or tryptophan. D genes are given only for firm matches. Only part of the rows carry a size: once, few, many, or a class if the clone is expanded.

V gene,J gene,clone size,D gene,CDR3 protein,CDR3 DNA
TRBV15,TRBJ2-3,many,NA,CATSRDPGDTQYF,TGTGCCACCAGCAGAGATCCGGGAGATACGCAGTATTTT
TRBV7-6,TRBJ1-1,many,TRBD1,CASSTRQGSTEAFF,TGTGCCAGCAGCACCCGACAGGGTAGTACTGAAGCTTTCTTT
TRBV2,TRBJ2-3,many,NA,CASSERPTDTQYF,TGTGCCAGCAGTGAAAGGCCCACAGATACGCAGTATTTT
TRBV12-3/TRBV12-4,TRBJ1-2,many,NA,CASSLGVRAYGYTF,TGTGCCAGCAGTTTGGGGGTTCGTGCCTATGGCTACACCTTC
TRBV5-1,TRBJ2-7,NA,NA,CASSSWTGDYEQYF,TGCGCCAGCAGCTCCTGGACTGGGGACTACGAGCAGTACTTC
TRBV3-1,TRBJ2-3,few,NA,CASSQDPTSTDTQYF,TGTGCCAGCAGCCAGGACCCTACCTCCACAGATACGCAGTATTTT
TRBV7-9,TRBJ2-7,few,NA,CASSLGGTEQYF,TGTGCCAGCAGCTTAGGGGGAACCGAGCAGTACTTC
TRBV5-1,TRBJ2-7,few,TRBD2,CASSFGGGNFYEQYF,TGCGCCAGCAGCTTTGGGGGGGGAAACTTCTACGAGCAGTACTTC
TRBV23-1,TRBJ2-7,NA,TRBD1,CASSGQDSYEQYF,TGCGCCAGCAGCGGACAGGACTCCTACGAGCAGTACTTC
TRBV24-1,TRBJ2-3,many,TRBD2,CATSDISGGPNPDTQYF,TGTGCCACCAGTGATATCAGCGGGGGGCCCAACCCAGATACGCAGTATTTT
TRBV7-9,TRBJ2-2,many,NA,CASSLGAMNTGELFF,TGTGCCAGCAGCTTGGGGGCGATGAACACCGGGGAGCTGTTTTTT
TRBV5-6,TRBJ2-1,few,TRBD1,CASSSWAGTAYNEQFF,TGTGCCAGCAGCTCGTGGGCCGGGACAGCCTACAATGAGCAGTTCTTC
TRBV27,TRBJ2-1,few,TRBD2,CASSLGTSGGYEQFF,TGTGCCAGCAGTTTAGGGACTAGCGGGGGGTATGAGCAGTTCTTC
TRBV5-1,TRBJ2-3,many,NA,CASSFGYTDTQYF,TGCGCCAGCAGCTTCGGATACACAGATACGCAGTATTTT
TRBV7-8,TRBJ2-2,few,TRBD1,CASSLTGTGSTGELFF,TGTGCCAGCAGCTTAACCGGGACAGGGTCGACCGGGGAGCTGTTTTTT
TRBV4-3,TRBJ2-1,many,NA,CASSQDRGGAPYNEQFF,TGCGCCAGCAGCCAAGATCGGGGCGGGGCACCCTACAATGAGCAGTTCTTC
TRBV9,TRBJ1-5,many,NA,CASSVGTISNQPQHF,TGTGCCAGCAGCGTAGGGACTATTAGCAATCAGCCCCAGCATTTT
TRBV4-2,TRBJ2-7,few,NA,CASSSIGGNSDEQYF,TGTGCCAGCAGCTCAATCGGGGGTAATTCCGACGAGCAGTACTTC
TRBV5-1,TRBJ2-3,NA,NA,CASSLGGATSTDTQYF,TGCGCCAGCAGCTTGGGAGGAGCGACTAGCACAGATACGCAGTATTTT
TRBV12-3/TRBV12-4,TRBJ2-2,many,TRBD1,CASSSAGGGGELFF,TGTGCCAGCAGTTCGGCAGGGGGTGGCGGGGAGCTGTTTTTT
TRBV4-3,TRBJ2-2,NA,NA,CASSPGRTNTGELFF,TGCGCCAGCAGCCCGGGACGGACGAACACCGGGGAGCTGTTTTTT
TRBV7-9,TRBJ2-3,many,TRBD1,CASSLSPGTGVTDTQYF,TGTGCCAGCAGCTTATCACCCGGGACAGGAGTCACAGATACGCAGTATTTT
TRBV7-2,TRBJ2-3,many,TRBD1,CASSPDRGRSDTQYF,TGTGCCAGCAGCCCGGACAGGGGGCGCTCAGATACGCAGTATTTT
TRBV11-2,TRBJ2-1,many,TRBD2,CASSLGGGRGYEQFF,TGTGCCAGCAGCTTAGGCGGCGGGAGGGGCTATGAGCAGTTCTTC
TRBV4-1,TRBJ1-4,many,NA,CASSPPRAEGKLFF,TGCGCCAGCAGCCCTCCCAGGGCTGAAGGAAAACTGTTTTTT
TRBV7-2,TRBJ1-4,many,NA,CASSFFVRNEKLFF,TGTGCCAGCAGCTTTTTTGTCAGAAATGAAAAACTGTTTTTT
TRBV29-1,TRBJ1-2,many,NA,CSVGGPNYGYTF,TGCAGCGTTGGAGGCCCGAACTATGGCTACACCTTC
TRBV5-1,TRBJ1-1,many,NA,CASSLESGLTEAFF,TGCGCCAGCAGCTTGGAGTCAGGGCTCACTGAAGCTTTCTTT
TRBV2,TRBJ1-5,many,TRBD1,CASSPLVGQGSNQPQHF,TGTGCCAGCAGCCCCCTTGTGGGACAGGGGAGCAATCAGCCCCAGCATTTT
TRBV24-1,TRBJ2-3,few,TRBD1,CATRRQGSDTQYF,TGTGCCACCAGGAGACAGGGGTCGGATACGCAGTATTTT
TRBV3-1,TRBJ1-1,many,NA,CASSPRGGGEAFF,TGTGCCAGCAGCCCCCGGGGTGGCGGTGAAGCTTTCTTT
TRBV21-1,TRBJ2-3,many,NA,CASSKGRLDSTDTQYF,TGTGCCAGCAGCAAAGGGAGGTTGGATAGCACAGATACGCAGTATTTT
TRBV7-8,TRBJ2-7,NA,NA,CASSRSDGAPYEQYF,TGTGCCAGCAGCCGATCCGACGGAGCACCCTACGAGCAGTACTTC
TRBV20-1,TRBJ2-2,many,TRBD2,CSAYGTSGRRGTTGELFF,TGCAGTGCTTACGGGACTAGCGGGAGAAGGGGGACCACCGGGGAGCTGTTTTTT
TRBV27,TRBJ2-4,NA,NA,CASSISTRGNIQYF,TGTGCCAGCAGTATCTCTACCCGGGGGAACATTCAGTACTTC
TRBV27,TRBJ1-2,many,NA,CASSLGQRGYTF,TGTGCCAGCAGCCTGGGACAACGTGGCTACACCTTC
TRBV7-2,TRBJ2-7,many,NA,CASKAPSSYEQYF,TGTGCCAGCAAAGCGCCCAGCTCCTACGAGCAGTACTTC
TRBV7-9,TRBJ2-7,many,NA,CASSLDVGRLNF,TGTGCCAGCAGCTTAGACGTGGGGAGACTGAACTTC
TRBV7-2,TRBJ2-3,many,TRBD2,CASSRHSGGPDTQYF,TGTGCCAGCAGCCGCCATAGCGGGGGTCCAGATACGCAGTATTTT
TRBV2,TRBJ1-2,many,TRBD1,CASSAGRGAYGYTF,TGTGCCAGCAGTGCAGGCAGGGGGGCGTATGGCTACACCTTC
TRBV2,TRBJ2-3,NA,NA,CATRRGRDQPQYF,TGTGCCACCAGGAGAGGAAGGGATCAGCCCCAGTATTTT
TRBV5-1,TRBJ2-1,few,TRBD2,CASSFVSGGVYNEQFF,TGCGCCAGCAGCTTTGTCAGCGGGGGGGTATACAATGAGCAGTTCTTC
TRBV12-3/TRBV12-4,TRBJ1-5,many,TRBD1,CASRSTGGNQPQHF,TGTGCCAGCAGATCTACAGGGGGCAATCAGCCCCAGCATTTT
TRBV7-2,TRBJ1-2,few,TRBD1,CASSLSPGGLNYGYTF,TGTGCCAGCAGCTTATCCCCAGGGGGCTTGAACTATGGCTACACCTTC
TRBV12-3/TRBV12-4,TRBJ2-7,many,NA,CASSLRPPRPYEQYF,TGTGCCAGCAGTCTCAGACCCCCTAGGCCCTACGAGCAGTACTTC
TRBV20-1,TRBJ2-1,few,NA,CSAWGPDGHYNEQFF,TGCAGTGCTTGGGGACCGGACGGGCACTACAATGAGCAGTTCTTC
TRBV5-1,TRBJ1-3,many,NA,CASSLGGAGFSGNTIYF,TGCGCCAGCAGCTTGGGAGGCGCGGGATTCTCTGGAAACACCATATATTTT
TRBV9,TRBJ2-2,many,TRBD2,CASSAYHLGRLANNGNTGELFF,TGTGCCAGCAGCGCCTACCACTTAGGCAGACTAGCAAACAATGGGAACACCGGGGAGCTGTTTTTT
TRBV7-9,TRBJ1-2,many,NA,CASSELPGYEVDHGYTF,TGTGCCAGCAGCGAACTACCAGGGTACGAGGTGGACCATGGCTACACCTTC
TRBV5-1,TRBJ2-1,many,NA,CASSLSGESYNEQFF,TGCGCCAGCAGCTTGTCAGGGGAATCCTACAATGAGCAGTTCTTC
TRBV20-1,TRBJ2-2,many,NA,CSAPVPPGQGLRTGELFF,TGCAGTGCCCCAGTACCCCCCGGGCAGGGGTTGAGGACCGGGGAGCTGTTTTTT